This T cell receptor (beta chain) was recorded in a study of regulatory T cells in long-lasting Graves disease. Study at large: Disease was considered persistent Graves' disease after over 5 years of antithyroid drugs (with positive TSH receptor antibodies).

Library construction for TCR beta used iRepertoire HTBI primers and Arm-PCR of CDR3 regions. TCRdb re-derived calls from the multiplex PCR reads in MiXCR, one entry per CDR3 protein. The data show more than 300,000 distinct CDR3 sequences, about 20% seen once. As to time point: persistent/refractory GD, antithyroid drugs over 5 years with positive TRAb. The TCR library was made from RNA extracted from PBMCs. The TCR was taken from a female donor with Graves disease. Here the sequenced sample was peripheral blood mononuclear cells (PBMCs), taken when the disease was refractory, from a patient treated with antithyroid drugs.

This CDR3 reads CSARDIISSYNSPLHF. The DNA of the CDR3 is TGCAGTGCTAGAGATATCATCAGCTCCTATAATTCACCCCTCCACTTT. This chain connects TRBV20-1 to TRBJ1-6, with D hard to call. The CDR3 is made up of 16 amino acids. CDR1 is DFQATT, CDR2 SNEGSKA, per germline (reference sequence). The V end lost 0 bases, the J end lost 0 bases, and 9 bases lay between the germline ends.